This TCR beta chain is from a study of T cell repertoires in cytomegalovirus infection. For the study at large: Matching HLA type and CMV infection were both indicated by public TCR beta signatures. Study conclusions and caveats: What dominated the ex vivo response were HLA-C-restricted CMV-specific TCR beta clonotypes. The study identified carriers of CMV plus the relevant HLA from cumulative public TCR beta family frequency.

MiXCR, applied by TCRdb to the reads, yields one record per CDR3 protein. Of roughly 310,000 distinct CDR3 sequences in the sample, 15% to 20% are singletons; the top ten hold about 12%. This clonotype was seen only a few times. Its target is unknown. The CDR3 totals 13 residues. Trimming shortened V by 5 bases and J by 1 base, and 11 bases separated the two germline ends. Germline V lookup: CDR1 DFQATT, CDR2 SNEGSKA (reference sequence). This clonotype originated in a human donor in good health (CMV status not recorded). Some clones in this sample may be carry-over from other donors' samples. The rearrangement links TRBV20-1 to TRBJ1-1; the D is unclear. Sequenced input: PBMCs. The CDR3 spells CSASRQSNTEAFF. The CDR3 nucleotides read TGCAGTGCTTCCCGCCAGTCGAACACTGAAGCTTTCTTT.